This T cell receptor beta chain was identified in a study of T cell responses to AZD1222 COVID-19 vaccine. A note on this clone: Its antigen is currently unknown.

Study-wide results and caveats: Across the whole spike, CD4 TCRs peaked at regions 160-218 and 743-854.

This CDR3 has 15 residues. Germline values: CDR1 LGHNA, CDR2 YSLEER. With 1 base removed from V and 2 bases from J, the gap between germline ends came to 11 bases. The method was immunoSEQ multiplex PCR; TCRdb's version includes in-frame clones alone and lacks a portion of them. Of 65,000 to 70,000 clones in the sample, around 82% were seen once. Both about-4-week and about-12-week second-dose recipients were combined. The specimen comprised peripheral blood, sampled 28 days after the second AZD1222 dose. The V and J genes are TRBV4-3 and TRBJ1-2; a weak D match, TRBD1 (6 bases). The receptor was isolated from an adult who received the AZD1222 COVID-19 vaccine. CDR3 sequence: CASSQAKGENYGYTF. CDR3 DNA: TGCGCCAGCAGCCAAGCAAAGGGGGAGAACTATGGCTACACCTTC.